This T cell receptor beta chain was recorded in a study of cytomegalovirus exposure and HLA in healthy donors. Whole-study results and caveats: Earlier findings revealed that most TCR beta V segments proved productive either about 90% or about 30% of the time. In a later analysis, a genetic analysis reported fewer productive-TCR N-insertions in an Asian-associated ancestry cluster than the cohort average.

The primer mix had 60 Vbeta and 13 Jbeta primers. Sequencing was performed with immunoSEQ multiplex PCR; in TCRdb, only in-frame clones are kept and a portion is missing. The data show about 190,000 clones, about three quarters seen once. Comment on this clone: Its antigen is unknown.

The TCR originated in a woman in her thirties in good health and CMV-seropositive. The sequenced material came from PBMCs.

CDR3 coding DNA: TGTGCCAGCAGCTCACAGGGGGGAAACTATGGCTACACCTTC. Amino acid sequence: CASSSQGGNYGYTF. V and J are TRBV5-4 and TRBJ1-2; TRBD1 aligns across 8 bases. The junction had 3 bases not matched to a gene; V was cut back by 3 bases and J by 2 bases. Germline V lookup: CDR1 SGHNT, CDR2 YYREEE (reference sequence). The CDR3 sequence is 14 residues long.